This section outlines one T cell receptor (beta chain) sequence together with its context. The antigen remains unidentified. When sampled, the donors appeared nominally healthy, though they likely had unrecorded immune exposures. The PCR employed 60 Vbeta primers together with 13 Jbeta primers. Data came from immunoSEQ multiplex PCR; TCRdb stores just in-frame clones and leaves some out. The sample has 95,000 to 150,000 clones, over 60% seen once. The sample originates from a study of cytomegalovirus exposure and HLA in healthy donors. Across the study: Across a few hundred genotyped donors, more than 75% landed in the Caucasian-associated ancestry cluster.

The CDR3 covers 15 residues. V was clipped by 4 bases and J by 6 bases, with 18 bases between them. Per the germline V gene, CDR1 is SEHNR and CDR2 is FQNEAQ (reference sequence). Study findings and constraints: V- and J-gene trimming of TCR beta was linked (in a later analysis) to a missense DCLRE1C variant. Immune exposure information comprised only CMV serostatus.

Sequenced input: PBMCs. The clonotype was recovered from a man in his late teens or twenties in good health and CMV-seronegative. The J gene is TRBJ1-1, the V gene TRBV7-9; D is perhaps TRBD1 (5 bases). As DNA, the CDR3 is TGTGCCAGCAGCTCCAATCACGGGGGACGGTCTGAAGCTTTCTTT. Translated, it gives CASSSNHGGRSEAFF.